This passage covers 7 T cell receptor beta chains from one sample sequenced in a study of CD8+ T cells in alopecia areata. RNA was extracted and reverse transcribed into cDNA as the sequencing template. TCRdb keeps only in-frame clones here, not all; method: immunoSEQ multiplex PCR. The sample carries about 100,000 clones, roughly 45% recorded once. Treatment given: oral pan-JAK inhibitor, 5-10 mg twice daily. The source material was CD8+ T cells sorted from blood, sampled at week 24, from a patient treated with tofacitinib. These receptors were collected from a human donor with alopecia areata.

V is TRBV6-5 and J is TRBJ2-1; D might be TRBD1 (6 bases). With 7 bases removed from V and 0 bases from J, the gap between germline ends came to 13 bases. The length of the CDR3 is 15 residues. From germline, CDR1 is MNHEY and CDR2 SVGAGI. The chain's CDR3 is CASTGDISSYNEQFF. The CDR3 coding sequence is TGTGCCAGCACCGGGGACATTTCCTCCTACAATGAGCAGTTCTTC.

In its sample, this clone was seen a few times. The V gene is TRBV30, the J gene TRBJ2-5; the D gene is possibly TRBD2 (5 bases). Gene TRBJ2-7 matches the end of the DNA better, so the J call may be wrong. The germline V gene encodes CDR1 GTSNPN and CDR2 SVGIG (reference sequence). The CDR3 has 13 amino acids. CDR3 region: CAWSPLEGYEQYF. CDR3 in DNA: TGTGCCTGGAGTCCCCTAGAGGGCTACGAGCAGTACTTC.

This clone was observed a few times. The V and J genes are TRBV6-9 and TRBJ2-3; 9 bases agree with TRBD2. The V segment lost 8 bases and the J segment 2 bases; nucleotides outside the gene matches: 11. The germline CDR1 and CDR2 sequences are MNHGY and SVAAGI. This CDR3 is built from 16 residues. The CDR3 DNA follows: TGTGCCAGCCAAGATCCGCCTAGCGGGACCACAGATACGCAGTATTTT. Its translation is CASQDPPSGTTDTQYF.

The table lists this clone with a few counts. The J gene is TRBJ1-1, the V gene TRBV29-1, with unresolved D. CDR1 is SQVTM and CDR2 is ANQGSEA in the germline V gene. Trimming took 6 bases from V and 6 from J, leaving 17 bases between them. The CDR3 spans 13 residues. CDR3 region: CSVHGEGGPEAFF. CDR3 in DNA: TGCAGCGTACATGGGGAGGGCGGGCCTGAAGCTTTCTTT. Looking up the rest from reference TRBV29-1 and TRBJ1-1 gives the full variable domain: SAVISQKPSRDICQRGTSLTIQCQVDSQVTMMFWYRQQPGQSLTLIATANQGSEATYESGFVIDKFPISRPNLTFSTLTVSNMSPEDSSIYLCSVHGEGGPEAFFGQGTRLTVV.

This clone has only a few counts. V is TRBV6-1 and J is TRBJ1-1, with 9 bases fitting TRBD1. CDR1 and CDR2 (germline): MNHNS, SASEGT. This CDR3 has 12 amino acids. Trimming cost V 6 bases and J 8 bases; bases outside gene matches: 4. The CDR3 spells CASRRGQGEAFF. CDR3 coding DNA: TGTGCCAGCAGGAGGGGACAGGGCGAAGCTTTCTTT.

V gene TRBV2 combines with J gene TRBJ2-1; D not resolved. Per the germline V gene, CDR1 is SNHLY and CDR2 is FYNNEI. Trimming stripped 1 base from V and 2 bases from J, with 9 bases between. The CDR3 has 15 residues. The CDR3 here is CASSEGRWPYNEQFF. DNA of the CDR3: TGTGCCAGCAGTGAAGGGCGTTGGCCCTACAATGAGCAGTTCTTC.

V gene TRBV30 combines with J gene TRBJ2-4; TRBD1 matches 7 bases. Germline values: CDR1 GTSNPN, CDR2 SVGIG (reference sequence). The CDR3 sequence is 12 residues long. CDR3 nucleotide sequence: TGTGCGGTGACAGGGCCGTTCGGCATTCAGTACTTC. This sequence encodes CAVTGPFGIQYF.